The next 19 T cell receptor beta chains were all read from a single sample in a study of blood T cell repertoires in COVID-19 (dated by TCRdb to 2018 to 2021). Library generation was performed with the immunoSEQ multiplex PCR assay. The table was pulled from immuneACCESS by TCRdb, which kept in-frame rearrangements only. Such tables lose some clones; where checked, under half of the loss comes from unresolved V genes, and the rest has no known cause. The sample table shows a few hundred thousand clones, and about 85% are seen once. The ten largest clones take up less than 20% of the sample. The sample taken for sequencing was peripheral blood. The receptors were sampled from an elderly woman with active or convalescent COVID-19.

The gene calls are TRBV7-9 and TRBJ2-2; D may be TRBD2 (6 bases). V lost 5 bases and J lost 7, with 17 bases in between. The CDR3 covers 15 residues. Germline lookup yields CDR1 SEHNR and CDR2 FQNEAQ (reference sequence). The CDR3 protein is CASSPRDSGYGELFF. The CDR3 bases are TGTGCCAGCAGCCCCCGGGACTCTGGCTACGGGGAGCTGTTTTTT.

This rearrangement joins TRBV7-9 to TRBJ1-1; a weak D match, TRBD1 (6 bases). CDR1 SEHNR and CDR2 FQNEAQ come from the germline V gene (reference sequence). The germline V and J ends were trimmed by 0 bases and 3 bases, with 8 bases remaining between them. The CDR3 totals 14 residues. The CDR3 DNA sequence: TGTGCCAGCAGCTTAGCGAACAGGGACACTGAAGCTTTCTTT. Encoded protein: CASSLANRDTEAFF.

The chain couples TRBV11-2 to TRBJ2-7, with 10 positions matching TRBD1. CDR1 SGHAT and CDR2 FQNNGV come from the germline V gene. Unmatched junction bases numbered 5, after V lost 5 bases and J lost 4 bases. This CDR3 contains 14 residues. CDR3 DNA sequence: TGTGCCAGCAGCCCTGGGGGACAGGGGTACGAGCAGTACTTC. Translation: CASSPGGQGYEQYF.

V is TRBV19 and J is TRBJ1-2; 10 nucleotides match TRBD1. CDR3 length: 15 residues. Germline CDR1 reads LNHDA; CDR2 reads SQIVND (reference sequence). The V segment lost 5 bases and the J segment 2 bases; nucleotides outside the gene matches: 5. The DNA for the CDR3 is TGTGCCAGTAGTGTGGGACAGGGGTTGAACTATGGCTACACCTTC. Its protein is CASSVGQGLNYGYTF.

The chain uses TRBV2 and TRBJ1-6; a possible D gene is TRBD1 (6 bases). Germline V gene lookup returns CDR1 SNHLY and CDR2 FYNNEI. Between the trimmed V and J ends, which lost 3 bases and 10 bases, there was a span of 16 bases. The CDR3 contains 15 residues. CDR3: CASSDRTASESPLHF. In DNA form, the CDR3 reads TGTGCCAGCAGTGATCGGACAGCCTCCGAGTCACCCCTCCACTTT. Supplemented by reference TRBV2 and TRBJ1-6, the full variable domain reads EPEVTQTPSHQVTQMGQEVILRCVPISNHLYFYWYRQILGQKVEFLVSFYNNEISEKSEIFDDQFSVERPDGSNFTLKIRSTKLEDSAMYFCASSDRTASESPLHFGNGTRLTVT.

The chain employs TRBV7-3 and TRBJ2-7; 9 bases fit TRBD1. V gave up 5 bases and J gave up 5 bases; unmatched junction bases: 13. CDR3 length equals 16 residues. Germline CDR1 reads SGHTA; CDR2 reads FQGTGA. CDR3 sequence: CASSPRRTGDVHEQYF. CDR3 DNA: TGTGCCAGCAGCCCGAGGAGGACAGGGGATGTCCACGAGCAGTACTTC.

The genes are TRBV6-4 and TRBJ1-3; 8 nucleotides agree with TRBD1. Germline-derived CDR1 and CDR2 are MRHNA and SNTAGT. The CDR3 length is 16 residues. The V and J ends lost 3 bases and 0 bases, in that order; junction bases with no gene match: 4. CDR3: CASSDQGALSGNTIYF. The CDR3, as DNA: TGTGCCAGCAGTGATCAGGGGGCTCTCTCTGGAAACACCATATATTTT.

V is TRBV5-4 and J is TRBJ2-5; D perhaps matches TRBD2 (5 bases). The germline V gene encodes CDR1 SGHNT and CDR2 YYREEE (reference sequence). V gave up 4 bases and J gave up 1 base, with 11 bases separating them. The CDR3 is 14 amino acids. The CDR3 nucleotides are TGTGCCAGCAGCATCCGAGCGGTCCAAGAGACCCAGTACTTC. As protein: CASSIRAVQETQYF.

The chain joins TRBV11-2 to TRBJ2-1; 10 bases are a match to TRBD1. Germline-derived CDR1 and CDR2 are SGHAT and FQNNGV. The CDR3 contains 16 residues. Germline trimming cut 4 bases from V and 7 bases from J; bases unmatched to any gene: 10. CDR3 sequence (DNA): TGTGCCAGCAGCTCGACAGGGGGCCGGGCAGAGAATGAGCAGTTCTTC. It encodes CASSSTGGRAENEQFF.

This clone was found once. J is TRBJ1-1 and V is TRBV7-8; the D is unclear. Looked up from germline, CDR1 is SGHVS and CDR2 is FQNEAQ. This CDR3 has 13 residues. The V end lost 2 bases, the J end lost 1 base, and 5 bases lay between the germline ends. The CDR3 is CASSLIENTEAFF. The DNA for the CDR3 is TGTGCCAGCAGCTTAATAGAGAACACTGAAGCTTTCTTT. Supplemented by reference TRBV7-8 and TRBJ1-1, the full variable domain reads GAGVSQSPRYKVAKRGQDVALRCDPISGHVSLFWYQQALGQGPEFLTYFQNEAQLDKSGLPSDRFFAERPEGSVSTLKIQRTQQEDSAVYLCASSLIENTEAFFGQGTRLTVV.

Note on this clone: Other DNA sequences in this sample translate to the same CDR3. The gene calls are TRBV5-1 and TRBJ2-2, with 10 bases matching TRBD2. Germline CDR1 is SGHRS and CDR2 is YFSETQ. The CDR3 covers 15 residues. V shed 2 bases and J 5 bases; nucleotides not matched to a gene: 3. The CDR3 here is CASSLAGGVTGELFF. CDR3 DNA: TGCGCCAGCAGCTTAGCGGGGGGGGTGACCGGGGAGCTGTTTTTT.

As to this clone: Other DNA sequences in the sample encode the same CDR3. This sequence joins TRBV11-1 and TRBJ2-4, with TRBD2 as a possible D gene (6 bases). The CDR3 has 16 amino acids. V lost 2 bases to trimming and J lost 0 bases, with 11 bases between them. Per the germline V gene, CDR1 is SGHAT and CDR2 is FQDESV (reference sequence). Here the CDR3 reads CASSLLAGLAKNIQYF. DNA of the CDR3: TGTGCCAGCAGCTTACTGGCGGGACTAGCCAAAAACATTCAGTACTTC.

The gene calls are TRBV25-1 and TRBJ1-1; D gene uncertain. The V and J ends lost 6 bases and 4 bases respectively, with 12 bases between them. The CDR3 covers 13 residues. Germline V gene lookup returns CDR1 MGHDK and CDR2 SYGVNS. The CDR3 reads CASSRMGSTEAFF. For the CDR3, the DNA is TGTGCCAGCAGCCGAATGGGGAGCACTGAAGCTTTCTTT.

The rearrangement joins TRBV11-3 to TRBJ2-1; D uncertain. The CDR3 has 13 amino acids. Trimming took 5 bases from V and 5 from J, leaving 10 bases between them. Germline V gives CDR1 SGHNT, CDR2 YENEEA. Here the CDR3 DNA reads TGTGCCAGCAGCCCTATAGCCCACAATGAGCAGTTCTTC. As protein: CASSPIAHNEQFF.

The chain combines TRBV5-4 with TRBJ2-2; 8 nucleotides align to TRBD2. J was trimmed by 2 bases and V by 5 bases; bases with no gene match: 8. Per germline, CDR1 SGHNT and CDR2 YYREEE (reference sequence). The CDR3 has 16 residues. The CDR3 protein is CASRKTAGGNTGELFF. CDR3 sequence (DNA): TGTGCCAGCAGAAAAACTGCGGGGGGAAACACCGGGGAGCTGTTTTTT. Full variable domain (rest looked up from reference TRBV5-4 and TRBJ2-2): ETGVTQSPTHLIKTRGQQVTLRCSSQSGHNTVSWYQQALGQGPQFIFQYYREEENGRGNFPPRFSGLQFPNYSSELNVNALELDDSALYLCASRKTAGGNTGELFFGEGSRLTVL.

The table lists this clone with a few counts. CDR3 sequence (DNA): TGTGCCAGCACGGGAGTTAATAGCAATCAGCCCCAGCATTTT. Amino acid sequence: CASTGVNSNQPQHF. V is TRBV2 and J is TRBJ1-5; D is ambiguous. In germline, CDR1 is SNHLY, CDR2 FYNNEI. This CDR3 has 14 amino acids. V was shortened by 7 bases and J by 0 bases, with 10 bases between the two germline ends.

This sequence joins TRBV2 and TRBJ2-7; no clear D. Germline lookup yields CDR1 SNHLY and CDR2 FYNNEI. The CDR3 has 11 residues. Deletions cut 8 bases from V and 6 bases from J, with 11 bases between. This CDR3 is CASCGEIEQYF. The DNA for the CDR3 is TGTGCCAGCTGTGGAGAAATCGAGCAGTACTTC.

The rearrangement joins TRBV7-3 to TRBJ2-2; 7 positions match TRBD1. The CDR3 covers 15 residues. Per the germline V gene, CDR1 is SGHTA and CDR2 is FQGTGA. Unmatched junction bases numbered 3, after V lost 3 bases and J lost 2 bases. This CDR3 is CASSFGTVNTGELFF. For the CDR3, the DNA is TGTGCCAGCAGCTTCGGGACAGTCAACACCGGGGAGCTGTTTTTT.

The J gene is TRBJ2-3, the V gene TRBV7-3; D unresolved. Germline CDR1 reads SGHTA; CDR2 reads FQGTGA. V was trimmed by 8 bases and J by 1 base, leaving 13 bases between them. The CDR3 extends over 14 amino acids. Written as DNA, the CDR3 is TGTGCCAGCCAACAAGTATCTGGCACAGATACGCAGTATTTT. This translates into CASQQVSGTDTQYF.